This T cell receptor (beta chain) was captured in a study of shared clonotypes between healthy human individuals. Study-level findings and limits: At large depth, rarefaction still showed sorted-subset sequencing to be incomplete.

At the deep level, the assay was run. Method: immunoSEQ multiplex PCR; TCRdb's copy keeps in-frame clones and lacks some. The repertoire has about 1,900,000 clones, roughly 95% of them found once; the top ten carry 1% to 1.5%. Germline lookup yields CDR1 WNHNN and CDR2 SYGVQD (reference sequence). This CDR3 contains 13 residues. The germline V and J ends were trimmed by 3 bases and 9 bases, with 14 bases remaining between them. About this clone itself: The antigen is undetermined.

CD45RO-negative, CCR7-selected cells formed the naive CD8 fraction, which excluded terminally differentiated effector memory CD45RA+ cells. All the donors were Caucasian adults who lived in Nashville, Tennessee. This TCR came from a man aged 18 to 29 in good health. The sample was naive CD8+ T cells sorted from blood. V gene TRBV10-1 combines with J gene TRBJ2-5, with D perhaps matching TRBD1 (5 bases). CDR3 residues: CASSDAGMVPQYF. DNA for the CDR3: TGCGCCAGCAGTGATGCAGGGATGGTGCCCCAGTACTTC.